The 29 T cell receptor beta chains given below trace back to one sample, sequenced in a study of spatial heterogeneity in lung cancer. TCRdb reprocessed the 5' RACE reads with MiXCR, giving one entry per CDR3 protein. There are 13,000 or so distinct CDR3 sequences in the sample; 3% to 5% occur only once, and more than 40% lies in the top ten. The time point: sample taken at primary tumor resection. Unsorted whole RNA from tumor, nontumor lung or frozen PBMC underwent sequencing. Material: PBMCs, obtained at surgery. The receptors derive from a male donor with early-stage non-small cell lung cancer.

This clonotype was counted ten times or more. This beta chain is an unintended read in a library built for alpha chains; its size means little. The chain employs TRBV3-1 and TRBJ2-2, with TRBD1 identical over 9 bases. This CDR3 is 15 amino acids long. Looked up from germline, CDR1 is LGHDT and CDR2 is YNNKEL (reference sequence). Trimming removed 0 bases from V and 6 bases from J; junction bases left unmatched: 2. The CDR3, as DNA: TGTGCCAGCAGCCAAGAGGGACAGGGATCCGGGGAGCTGTTTTTT. Translating it yields CASSQEGQGSGELFF.

This clonotype was counted many times. This beta chain came through as a stray read in a library set up for alpha chains, and its size says little. The chain combines TRBV7-2 with TRBJ2-7, with unresolved D. In germline, CDR1 is SGHTA, CDR2 FQGNSA. Trimming removed 3 bases at V and 3 bases at J, with 15 bases between. CDR3 length: 15 amino acids. CDR3 DNA: TGTGCCAGCAGCTTCGTCCCGGGCCCCGACTACGAGCAGTACTTC. This gives the protein CASSFVPGPDYEQYF.

In its sample, this clonotype was seen many times. Found in a library prepared for alpha chains, this beta chain is an off-target read, and its abundance has little meaning. The genes are TRBV2 and TRBJ2-5; TRBD1 is a possible D gene (5 bases). Germline V gene sequence: CDR1 SNHLY, CDR2 FYNNEI. The CDR3 spans 12 residues. Trimming pared 3 bases from V and 6 bases from J, leaving 8 bases between. CDR3 nucleotides: TGTGCCAGCAGTGAGGGGCCGCAGACCCAGTACTTC. Translated: CASSEGPQTQYF.

This clonotype was detected many times. This beta chain slipped into a library made for alpha chains as a stray read, so its size is not meaningful. This sequence joins TRBV3-1 and TRBJ1-2; 7 nucleotides match TRBD1. J lost 6 bases, V lost 0 bases, and 7 bases had no gene match. Germline CDR1 is LGHDT and CDR2 is YNNKEL (reference sequence). This CDR3 has 15 amino acids. DNA for the CDR3: TGTGCCAGCAGCCAAGACGTACAGGGGTTAGATGGCTACACCTTC. This codes for CASSQDVQGLDGYTF.

This clonotype was seen many times. Little can be read into the size of this beta chain, an off-target read in a library designed for alpha chains. CDR3 sequence (DNA): TGTGCCAGCAGCCTCGGCCTCGGACAGGCCAATGAGCAGTTCTTC. Its translation: CASSLGLGQANEQFF. The rearrangement links TRBV3-1 to TRBJ2-1, with 7 bases matching TRBD1. CDR1 LGHDT and CDR2 YNNKEL come from the germline V gene (reference sequence). The trim removed 4 bases at V and 6 bases at J, leaving 9 bases unmatched. The CDR3 sequence is 15 residues long.

As regards this clonotype: This beta chain is an unintended read in a library built for alpha chains; its size means little. The chain has TRBV7-2 and TRBJ2-3, with no clear D. V lost 5 bases, J lost 4 bases, and 7 bases lay in between. The CDR3 covers 12 residues. CDR1 and CDR2 from the germline V gene are SGHTA and FQGNSA. The CDR3 DNA reads as TGTGCCAGCAGCCCCGCGCCAGATACGCAGTATTTT. Residues: CASSPAPDTQYF. Filled out from reference TRBV7-2 and TRBJ2-3, the complete variable domain reads GAGVSQSPSNKVTEKGKDVELRCDPISGHTALYWYRQSLGQGLEFLIYFQGNSAPDKSGLPSDRFSAERTGGSVSTLTIQRTQQEDSAVYLCASSPAPDTQYFGPGTRLTVL.

This clonotype was counted many times. This beta chain is an unintended read in a library built for alpha chains; its size means little. This chain links TRBV5-4 with TRBJ2-3; D might be TRBD1 (5 bases). This CDR3 comprises 16 residues. Germline loops: CDR1 SGHNT, CDR2 YYREEE (reference sequence). The V end lost 0 bases, the J end lost 6 bases, and 17 bases lay between the germline ends. The CDR3, as DNA: TGTGCCAGCAGCTTGGCAGGGATGCGGAGTGCGGATACGCAGTATTTT. The encoded protein is CASSLAGMRSADTQYF.

This clonotype showed up just a few times. This beta chain slipped into a library made for alpha chains as a stray read, so its size is not meaningful. This sequence joins TRBV28 and TRBJ1-1; D is unresolved. This CDR3 is 13 amino acids long. The V and J ends lost 2 bases and 0 bases respectively, with 4 bases between them. Germline loops: CDR1 MDHEN, CDR2 SYDVKM. The CDR3 coding sequence is TGTGCCAGCAGTTTACCAATGAACACTGAAGCTTTCTTT. This translates into CASSLPMNTEAFF.

This clonotype was seen many times. This beta chain appears as a stray read in a library generated for alpha chains; its size is not informative. The chain recombines TRBV5-5 with TRBJ2-4, with D possibly TRBD1 on 6 matching bases. The ends were cut back, 4 bases at V and 3 bases at J, with 20 bases in the middle. Germline CDR1 SGHKS, CDR2 YYEKEE (reference sequence). The CDR3 is 17 residues long. In DNA form, the CDR3 reads TGTGCCAGCAGCGCCGACAGGACCACCTACCTCAAAAACATTCAGTACTTC. This translates into CASSADRTTYLKNIQYF.

This clonotype was detected many times. Found in a library prepared for alpha chains, this beta chain is an off-target read, and its abundance has little meaning. The chain links TRBV14 to TRBJ2-7; 14 positions agree with TRBD2. CDR1 and CDR2 (germline): SGHDN, FVKESK. The ends lost 5 bases at V and 4 bases at J; junction bases unmatched: 4. The CDR3 length is 15 residues. CDR3 in amino acids: CASSKTSGRGYEQYF. CDR3 sequence (DNA): TGTGCCAGCAGCAAGACTAGCGGGAGGGGTTACGAGCAGTACTTC.

This clonotype occurred many times. The library was built for alpha chains, so this beta chain is an off-target read and its size means little. The CDR3 bases are TGCAGCGTTGCTCAGGGGAGCTCTGGGGCCAACGTCCTGACTTTC. The encoded protein is CSVAQGSSGANVLTF. The chain couples TRBV29-1 to TRBJ2-6; D possibly corresponds to TRBD1 (6 bases). Per germline, CDR1 SQVTM and CDR2 ANQGSEA. This CDR3 has 15 amino acids. Trimming removed 4 bases at V and 0 bases at J, with 10 bases between.

This clonotype came up many times. With the library built for alpha chains, this beta chain is off target and its frequency is not meaningful. The chain recombines TRBV2 with TRBJ1-1, with D uncertain. Trimming cost V 7 bases and J 3 bases, with 15 bases left between them. The CDR3 is 14 amino acids. Germline V CDR1 and CDR2: SNHLY, FYNNEI. CDR3 amino acids: CASNRDGGDTEAFF. CDR3 DNA: TGTGCCAGCAACAGAGACGGTGGCGACACTGAAGCTTTCTTT.

This clonotype was observed many times. With the library built for alpha chains, this beta chain is off target and its frequency is not meaningful. The chain is built from TRBV5-1 and TRBJ1-1; no clear D. The CDR3 is 14 amino acids. Germline CDR1 SGHRS, CDR2 YFSETQ. The germline V and J ends were trimmed by 0 bases and 0 bases, with 6 bases remaining between them. CDR3 in DNA: TGCGCCAGCAGCTTGGCCCAACTGAACACTGAAGCTTTCTTT. Residues: CASSLAQLNTEAFF.

This clonotype was seen at least ten times. This beta chain represents an off-target read in a library built for alpha chains; its size is of limited meaning. The chain recombines TRBV10-3 with TRBJ2-3; no firm D call. The V end was cut by 10 bases, the J end by 0 bases, with 17 bases between. This CDR3 spans 15 amino acids. The germline gives CDR1 ENHRY, CDR2 SYGVKD. CDR3 bases: TGTGCCACCTCCCGACGGGCCACTAGCACAGATACGCAGTATTTT. Its protein is CATSRRATSTDTQYF.

This clonotype was seen a few times. This beta chain lies outside the target of a library built for alpha chains; its clone size means little. The chain couples TRBV12-3 or TRBV12-4 to TRBJ2-7; possibly TRBD1 for D (5 bases). The V end lost 5 bases, the J end lost 3 bases, and 8 bases lay between the germline ends. This CDR3 region has 12 residues. The chain's CDR3 is CASSPTGYEQYF. In DNA form, the CDR3 reads TGTGCCAGCAGTCCAACAGGCTACGAGCAGTACTTC.

This clonotype was detected many times. This beta chain was picked up by a library intended for alpha chains and is off target, so its count carries little meaning. The rearrangement joins TRBV4-1 to TRBJ2-1; 10 positions match TRBD2. CDR3 size: 15 residues. Trimming removed 1 base from V and 7 bases from J; junction bases left unmatched: 4. CDR1 is MGHRA, CDR2 YSYEKL, per germline. The CDR3 nucleotides read TGCGCCAGCAGCCAAGGGCTAGCGGGAGAGAATGAGCAGTTCTTC. Its protein product is CASSQGLAGENEQFF.

To note about this clonotype: Found in a library prepared for alpha chains, this beta chain is an off-target read, and its abundance has little meaning. The chain recombines TRBV6-6 with TRBJ2-5, with 8 bases aligning to TRBD1. V was clipped by 6 bases and J by 5 bases; unmatched bases: 8. The CDR3 totals 14 residues. Looked up from germline, CDR1 is MNHNY and CDR2 is SVGAGI (reference sequence). The CDR3 region has the DNA TGTGCCAGCAGGCACACCGGACAGGGCGAGACCCAGTACTTC. It specifies CASRHTGQGETQYF.

This clonotype was seen at least ten times. This beta chain is off target for a library built for alpha chains, so its abundance means little. The chain carries TRBV5-5 and TRBJ1-1; D unclear. The CDR3 is 14 amino acids. CDR1 and CDR2 (germline): SGHKS, YYEKEE (reference sequence). Trimming removed 4 bases at V and 5 bases at J, with 15 bases between. The CDR3 sequence is CASSPNSRGTEAFF. CDR3 bases: TGTGCCAGCAGCCCAAATTCGCGTGGGACTGAAGCTTTCTTT.

This clonotype was recorded at least ten times. This beta chain is off target for a library built for alpha chains, so its abundance means little. This chain links TRBV2 with TRBJ2-5; D is perhaps TRBD2 (7 bases). The germline V gene has CDR1 SNHLY and CDR2 FYNNEI. Trimming took off 7 bases at V and 5 bases at J, with 14 bases between the two ends. This CDR3 has 13 amino acids. CDR3 residues: CASTGGAGETQYF. CDR3 sequence (DNA): TGTGCCAGCACGGGGGGCGCGGGGGAGACCCAGTACTTC.

This clonotype was seen at least ten times. Within a library made for alpha chains, this beta chain is off target, and its count is uninformative. This sequence joins TRBV19 and TRBJ2-5; D possibly corresponds to TRBD1 (5 bases). CDR3 size: 12 residues. The V gene lost 5 bases and the J gene lost 5 bases, with 9 bases spanning the gap. Germline CDR1 and CDR2: LNHDA and SQIVND (reference sequence). CDR3 nucleotides: TGTGCCAGTAGTTTGCAGGGCGAGACCCAGTACTTC. It translates to CASSLQGETQYF.

This clonotype was counted ten times or more. For a library built for alpha chains, this beta chain is a stray read; little rests on its size. V gene TRBV19 combines with J gene TRBJ2-7; 7 positions match TRBD2. The V segment lost 3 bases and the J segment 6 bases; nucleotides outside the gene matches: 5. CDR1 is LNHDA and CDR2 is SQIVND in the germline V gene (reference sequence). The CDR3 loop spans 13 amino acids. The CDR3 spells CASSISLAAEQYF. The CDR3 DNA reads TGTGCCAGTAGTATCTCTCTAGCGGCCGAGCAGTACTTC.

This clonotype was seen repeatedly, ten times or more. The library was designed around alpha chains, so this beta chain is a stray read whose abundance carries little weight. The rearrangement uses TRBV9 and TRBJ2-7, with a weak D call TRBD2 (6 bases). Looked up from germline, CDR1 is SGDLS and CDR2 is YYNGEE. Trimming pared 3 bases from V and 7 bases from J, leaving 17 bases between. The CDR3 is made up of 14 amino acids. CDR3 region: CASSAPGTAGEQYF. For the CDR3, the DNA is TGTGCCAGCAGCGCACCCGGGACGGCGGGGGAGCAGTACTTC.

Ten or more counts support this clonotype. This beta chain is an off-target read within a library intended for alpha chains, so its frequency means little. The gene calls are TRBV24-1 and TRBJ2-2; 9 nucleotides match TRBD1. The germline gives CDR1 KGHDR, CDR2 SFDVKD. The J segment lost 7 bases and the V segment lost 4 bases, leaving 9 bases of the junction unmatched. The length of the CDR3 is 16 residues. The CDR3 here is CATSDSGQGFNGELFF. In DNA form, the CDR3 reads TGTGCCACCAGTGACTCGGGACAGGGCTTTAACGGGGAGCTGTTTTTT.

This clonotype was observed at least ten times. The size of this beta chain means little, since it is a stray read in a library made for alpha chains. The V and J genes are TRBV5-1 and TRBJ2-3; 8 bases are shared with TRBD2. The CDR3 runs 16 residues. The germline V gene encodes CDR1 SGHRS and CDR2 YFSETQ. With 7 bases clipped from V and 2 bases from J, the junction kept 12 bases outside the gene matches. The CDR3 reads CASAHPVAGYTDTQYF. CDR3 nucleotides: TGCGCCAGCGCTCATCCAGTAGCGGGGTACACAGATACGCAGTATTTT.

The sample holds many counts of this clonotype. Found in a library prepared for alpha chains, this beta chain is an off-target read, and its abundance has little meaning. The chain recombines TRBV5-1 with TRBJ2-1, with D perhaps being TRBD1 or TRBD2 (5 bases each). CDR1 is SGHRS, CDR2 YFSETQ, per germline. There are 14 residues in the CDR3. V lost 0 bases and J lost 5, with 9 bases in between. This CDR3 is CASSLAGTNNEQFF. The CDR3 DNA follows: TGCGCCAGCAGCTTGGCCGGGACCAACAATGAGCAGTTCTTC.

There are many counts of this clonotype. This beta chain is a stray read from a library made for alpha chains; its abundance is not meaningful. This sequence joins TRBV7-2 and TRBJ2-1; 8 bases align to TRBD2. V was pared by 3 bases and J by 7 bases, with 11 bases of the junction left unmatched. CDR1 SGHTA and CDR2 FQGNSA come from the germline V gene. This CDR3 spans 16 amino acids. The chain's CDR3 is CASSFSGSRFGNEQFF. The CDR3 region has the DNA TGTGCCAGCAGCTTCAGCGGGAGTAGGTTTGGAAATGAGCAGTTCTTC. Combining the CDR3 with reference TRBV7-2 and TRBJ2-1 gives the whole variable domain GAGVSQSPSNKVTEKGKDVELRCDPISGHTALYWYRQSLGQGLEFLIYFQGNSAPDKSGLPSDRFSAERTGGSVSTLTIQRTQQEDSAVYLCASSFSGSRFGNEQFFGPGTRLTVL.

As to this clonotype: This beta chain appears as a stray read in a library generated for alpha chains; its size is not informative. J is TRBJ2-7 and V is TRBV27; D not resolved. The germline CDR1 and CDR2 sequences are MNHEY and SMNVEV (reference sequence). CDR3 length: 13 amino acids. Trimming shortened V by 0 bases and J by 2 bases, and 5 bases separated the two germline ends. The CDR3 DNA reads TGTGCCAGCAGTTTATCCCCTGCCTACGAGCAGTACTTC. Encoded protein: CASSLSPAYEQYF.

This clonotype has at least ten counts. Since the library was made to target alpha chains, this beta chain is a stray read and its abundance is not meaningful. The V gene is TRBV3-1, the J gene TRBJ2-1, with D possibly being TRBD2 (6 bases). V was clipped by 1 base and J by 3 bases, with 16 bases between them. The CDR3 totals 17 residues. Germline values: CDR1 LGHDT, CDR2 YNNKEL (reference sequence). The CDR3: CASSQAVGGGGYNEQFF. CDR3 coding DNA: TGTGCCAGCAGCCAAGCTGTGGGGGGAGGAGGCTACAATGAGCAGTTCTTC.

This clonotype occurred many times. As an off-target read in a library built for alpha chains, this beta chain has a frequency of little significance. J is TRBJ1-1 and V is TRBV20-1, with D possibly matching TRBD1 (5 bases). The CDR3 covers 13 residues. CDR1 DFQATT and CDR2 SNEGSKA come from the germline V gene (reference sequence). The V gene lost 6 bases and the J gene lost 1 base, with 12 bases spanning the gap. This CDR3 is CSARKQGNTEAFF. The DNA of the CDR3 is TGCAGTGCCCGGAAGCAGGGGAACACTGAAGCTTTCTTT.